The sequence of this T cell receptor beta chain was determined in a study of PD-1 blockade in mismatch repair-deficient tumors. Study-wide results and caveats: After pembrolizumab, tumor-resident clones rose rapidly, then generally contracted before radiologic responses.

V lost 0 bases and J 3 bases, leaving 12 bases between the germline ends. This CDR3 is 16 amino acids long. In germline, CDR1 is SGHRS, CDR2 YFSETQ. TCRdb keeps only in-frame clones here, not all; method: immunoSEQ multiplex PCR. Of about 79,000 clones listed, approximately 80% are singletons. Concerning this clone: Its antigen remains unknown.

This material consisted of peripheral blood, taken 44 weeks after starting pembrolizumab. The receptor's source is an adult with mismatch repair-deficient cancer. The chain carries TRBV5-1 and TRBJ2-2, with D possibly matching TRBD1 (7 bases). The CDR3 is CASSLGQGLDTGELFF. As DNA, the CDR3 is TGCGCCAGCAGCTTGGGACAGGGACTTGACACCGGGGAGCTGTTTTTT.